This TCR beta chain originates from a study of response to subunit inactivated influenza vaccine. Study-wide results and caveats: Authors suggested that a seasonal influenza vaccination recruits few new T cells each time.

With 0 bases clipped from V and 7 bases from J, the junction kept 6 bases outside the gene matches. The germline V gene has CDR1 SGHRS and CDR2 YFSETQ. The CDR3 extends over 14 amino acids. TCRdb re-called the RT-PCR reads through MiXCR, storing one row per CDR3 protein. The sample gives approximately 500,000 distinct CDR3 sequences, roughly 13% of which show up once; around 14% is in the top ten. This clonotype was seen a handful of times. Its target is not known. The origin of this receptor is a man aged 50-59 years who received an inactivated influenza vaccine. Here the sequenced sample was PBMCs from blood, taken 45 days after vaccination. The chain combines TRBV5-1 with TRBJ2-5; TRBD1 matches 7 bases. CDR3 amino acids: CASSLGQGKRTQYF. For the CDR3, the DNA is TGCGCCAGCAGCTTGGGACAGGGCAAGAGGACCCAGTACTTC.